The 25 T cell receptor beta chains reported below all come from one sample, sequenced in a study of T cells after posttransplantation cyclophosphamide. A marrow graft followed busulfan-fludarabine conditioning, with cyclophosphamide on days +3 and +4. Generated by immunoSEQ multiplex PCR, the TCRdb table keeps only in-frame clones and is missing some. The sample yields approximately 45,000 clones, 90% seen once. The sequences come from PBMCs, collected around 60 days after allogeneic stem cell transplant with posttransplant cyclophosphamide. The receptor source for this set is a male patient aged 55 to 69 who received an allogeneic stem cell transplant from a related donor and was CMV-positive. The graft donor may account for some of the T cells.

This clone was seen only a few times. This rearrangement joins TRBV25-1 to TRBJ1-2; TRBD1 agrees at 7 bases. The CDR3 covers 14 residues. Losses at the gene ends were 6 bases for V and 1 base for J; bases not matched to a gene: 5. Germline CDR1 is MGHDK and CDR2 is SYGVNS. CDR3 in DNA: TGTGCCAGCAGCCCGGGACAGATTAACTATGGCTACACCTTC. Translating it yields CASSPGQINYGYTF.

This chain connects TRBV5-1 to TRBJ1-1, with D unresolved. V was trimmed by 7 bases and J by 11 bases, leaving 21 bases between them. CDR3 length equals 13 residues. The V gene's germline CDR1 is SGHRS and CDR2 YFSETQ. The CDR3 sequence is CASVDTLSSKAFF. The CDR3 DNA is TGCGCCAGCGTAGACACCCTATCCTCGAAGGCTTTCTTT.

The chain is built from TRBV28 and TRBJ2-6, with 11 nucleotides matching TRBD1. The CDR3 runs to 16 residues. V lost 10 bases to trimming and J lost 4 bases; unmatched junction nucleotides: 9. Looked up from germline, CDR1 is MDHEN and CDR2 is SYDVKM. CDR3 region: CATRTGGASGANVLTF. In DNA form, the CDR3 reads TGTGCCACCCGGACAGGGGGCGCTTCGGGGGCCAACGTCCTGACTTTC.

The J gene is TRBJ1-2, the V gene TRBV12-2; the tabulated D call, TRBD1, remains unverified against the DNA. TRBV12-2 is an annotated pseudogene. The CDR3 runs to 13 residues. The CDR3 sequence: CASRARTEGGYTF. The DNA of the CDR3 is TGTGCAAGTCGCGCCAGGACAGAAGGAGGCTACACCTTC.

The chain uses TRBV7-9 and TRBJ2-2; 9 bases line up with TRBD1. V dropped 4 bases and J dropped 0; count of bases not matched to a gene: 3. The CDR3 is 16 amino acids. Germline CDR1 SEHNR, CDR2 FQNEAQ (reference sequence). The CDR3, as DNA: TGTGCCAGCAGCTCACAGGGGGCCGCGAACACCGGGGAGCTGTTTTTT. Translating gives CASSSQGAANTGELFF.

This chain uses TRBV15 with TRBJ1-1; 10 bases match TRBD1. The CDR3 totals 15 residues. J lost 1 base, V lost 5 bases, and 4 bases had no gene match. Germline CDR1 LNHNV, CDR2 YYDKDF (reference sequence). CDR3 protein: CATSLWTGGNTEAFF. For the CDR3, the DNA is TGTGCCACCAGCTTGTGGACAGGGGGGAACACTGAAGCTTTCTTT.

The rearrangement links TRBV2 to TRBJ1-1; the D gene is possibly TRBD1 (5 bases). V was shortened by 6 bases and J by 3 bases, with 14 bases between the two germline ends. The CDR3 runs 14 residues. Per germline, CDR1 SNHLY and CDR2 FYNNEI. The CDR3 DNA reads TGTGCCAGCAGGGAACTCGGGGGGTACACTGAAGCTTTCTTT. Translation: CASRELGGYTEAFF. Filled out from reference TRBV2 and TRBJ1-1, the complete variable domain reads EPEVTQTPSHQVTQMGQEVILRCVPISNHLYFYWYRQILGQKVEFLVSFYNNEISEKSEIFDDQFSVERPDGSNFTLKIRSTKLEDSAMYFCASRELGGYTEAFFGQGTRLTVV.

The rearrangement joins TRBV14 to TRBJ2-1; 10 bases agree with TRBD1. CDR1 is SGHDN and CDR2 is FVKESK in the germline V gene. This CDR3 has 15 residues. V lost 4 bases, J lost 3 bases, and 3 bases stayed unmatched. The CDR3 loop is CASSLDRGDYNEQFF. The DNA for the CDR3 is TGTGCCAGCAGCCTGGACAGGGGGGACTACAATGAGCAGTTCTTC.

The V gene is TRBV27, the J gene TRBJ2-7, with a tentative D call TRBD2 (6 bases). The CDR3 runs 15 residues. V gave up 4 bases and J gave up 0 bases, with 13 bases separating them. Germline V CDR1 and CDR2: MNHEY, SMNVEV (reference sequence). As DNA, the CDR3 is TGTGCCAGCAGTTCTCGGGACGGGAGCTCCTACGAGCAGTACTTC. Protein sequence: CASSSRDGSSYEQYF.

This rearrangement joins TRBV5-1 to TRBJ1-4; D is ambiguous. The CDR3 has 16 residues. The V gene's germline CDR1 is SGHRS and CDR2 YFSETQ. V was cut by 0 bases and J by 0 bases, with 9 bases left in between. CDR3 bases: TGCGCCAGCAGCTTGGCCCAAGCTGCAACTAATGAAAAACTGTTTTTT. Translation gives CASSLAQAATNEKLFF.

This chain links TRBV19 with TRBJ1-3; TRBD1 matches 7 bases. Germline loops: CDR1 LNHDA, CDR2 SQIVND (reference sequence). The CDR3 contains 12 residues. V lost 1 base, J lost 14 bases, and 5 bases stayed unmatched. In DNA form, the CDR3 reads TGTGCCAGTAGTATAGTCCCGGGACAGCTATATTTT. The encoded protein is CASSIVPGQLYF.

The rearrangement joins TRBV15 to TRBJ1-1; no reliable D call. Looked up from germline, CDR1 is LNHNV and CDR2 is YYDKDF (reference sequence). The CDR3 is 15 residues long. Trimming took off 5 bases at V and 4 bases at J, with 17 bases between the two ends. The DNA for the CDR3 is TGTGCCACCAGCGGTTACACACACCGACTCACTGAAGCTTTCTTT. Translation: CATSGYTHRLTEAFF.

The chain combines TRBV18 with TRBJ1-1; D may be TRBD1 (5 bases). The V end was cut by 6 bases, the J end by 1 base, with 15 bases between. The CDR3 consists of 15 residues. The germline V gene encodes CDR1 KGHSH and CDR2 LQKENI. This CDR3 is CASSSTREKNTEAFF. The CDR3, as DNA: TGTGCCAGCTCGTCAACCAGGGAAAAGAACACTGAAGCTTTCTTT.

The CDR3 DNA follows: TGTGCCAGCAGTTTACGGGAGGACAATAATATCTATGGCTACACCTTC. Encoded protein: CASSLREDNNIYGYTF. This chain joins TRBV27 and TRBJ1-2; tentative D call: TRBD1 (5 bases). V was clipped by 2 bases and J by 4 bases, with 17 bases between them. The CDR3 length is 16 residues. Germline CDR1 reads MNHEY; CDR2 reads SMNVEV (reference sequence).

The J gene is TRBJ2-6, the V gene TRBV29-1; maybe TRBD1 (6 bases). V was trimmed by 5 bases and J by 4 bases, leaving 9 bases between them. Looked up from germline, CDR1 is SQVTM and CDR2 is ANQGSEA. The CDR3 spans 13 residues. The CDR3 sequence: CSVRDTGANVLTF. The CDR3 bases are TGCAGCGTTAGGGACACCGGGGCCAACGTCCTGACTTTC.

The genes are TRBV30 and TRBJ2-2, with D possibly TRBD1 on 5 matching bases. The CDR3 loop spans 14 amino acids. V was trimmed by 2 bases and J by 3 bases, leaving 10 bases between them. CDR1 and CDR2 from the germline V gene are GTSNPN and SVGIG (reference sequence). The CDR3 sequence: CAWSLDRHTGELFF. DNA of the CDR3: TGTGCCTGGAGTCTAGACAGACACACCGGGGAGCTGTTTTTT.

The chain uses TRBV7-9 and TRBJ1-2; no reliable D call. CDR1 is SEHNR and CDR2 is FQNEAQ in the germline V gene (reference sequence). The CDR3 consists of 16 residues. V lost 0 bases, J lost 7 bases, and 18 bases lay in between. CDR3 bases: TGTGCCAGCAGCTTAGCGGGTACCCTTTCGTCAGGTGGCTACACCTTC. This encodes CASSLAGTLSSGGYTF.

V is TRBV11-3 and J is TRBJ2-7, with D possibly TRBD1 on 5 matching bases. The CDR3 runs to 15 residues. CDR1 is SGHNT and CDR2 is YENEEA in the germline V gene. The V end lost 6 bases, the J end lost 2 bases, and 17 bases lay between the germline ends. The CDR3 DNA reads as TGTGCCAGCAGACCCGTATTGGGGCTCACCTACGAGCAGTACGTC. Translation: CASRPVLGLTYEQYV.

J is TRBJ1-6 and V is TRBV11-2; TRBD1 agrees at 9 bases. V shed 3 bases and J 0 bases; nucleotides not matched to a gene: 0. Germline V CDR1 and CDR2: SGHAT, FQNNGV. The CDR3 extends over 16 amino acids. This chain's CDR3 is CASSLTGGSYNSPLHF. The CDR3 region has the DNA TGTGCCAGCAGCTTGACAGGGGGCTCCTATAATTCACCCCTCCACTTT. The full variable domain, its missing parts supplied by reference TRBV11-2 and TRBJ1-6, is EAGVAQSPRYKIIEKRQSVAFWCNPISGHATLYWYQQILGQGPKLLIQFQNNGVVDDSQLPKDRFSAERLKGVDSTLKIQPAKLEDSAVYLCASSLTGGSYNSPLHFGNGTRLTVT.

V and J are TRBV7-9 and TRBJ1-1; D is possibly TRBD1 (6 bases). The V gene lost 2 bases and the J gene lost 5 bases, with 18 bases spanning the gap. Germline CDR1 is SEHNR and CDR2 is FQNEAQ (reference sequence). This CDR3 region has 16 residues. The CDR3 sequence: CASSLKGQGSGTEAFF. The CDR3 DNA reads as TGTGCCAGCAGCTTAAAGGGGCAGGGGTCGGGTACTGAAGCTTTCTTT.

The rearrangement links TRBV10-3 to TRBJ1-2, with TRBD1 matching over 8 bases. The CDR3 covers 13 residues. Germline assignment: CDR1 ENHRY and CDR2 SYGVKD. The junction had 7 bases not matched to a gene; V was cut back by 5 bases and J by 8 bases. CDR3 bases: TGTGCCATCAGTAACGCAGGGGGCTTAGGCTACACCTTC. It codes for CAISNAGGLGYTF.

The gene calls are TRBV2 and TRBJ1-4; maybe TRBD1 (5 bases). V was pared by 3 bases and J by 4 bases, with 12 bases between. Per the germline V gene, CDR1 is SNHLY and CDR2 is FYNNEI. The CDR3 has 15 residues. The CDR3 bases are TGTGCCAGCAGTGAGGACACCTGGGGTAATGAAAAACTGTTTTTT. Protein product: CASSEDTWGNEKLFF.

The chain recombines TRBV25-1 with TRBJ1-2, with 10 positions matching TRBD1. The V gene end was trimmed by 11 bases and the J gene end by 8 bases; junction bases not matched to a gene: 8. In germline, CDR1 is MGHDK, CDR2 SYGVNS. The CDR3 covers 12 residues. In DNA form, the CDR3 reads TGTGCCTCAGGGACAGGGGTGGGGGGCTACACCTTC. Amino acids: CASGTGVGGYTF.

The chain couples TRBV5-1 to TRBJ1-3; perhaps TRBD1 as D (6 bases). Trimming cost V 3 bases and J 2 bases, with 15 bases left between them. This CDR3 is built from 16 residues. Germline V lookup: CDR1 SGHRS, CDR2 YFSETQ. This chain's CDR3 is CASSSAGGAAGNTIYF. The CDR3 DNA reads TGCGCCAGCAGCTCCGCGGGGGGCGCCGCTGGAAACACCATATATTTT. Complete variable domain (other parts from reference TRBV5-1 and TRBJ1-3): KAGVTQTPRYLIKTRGQQVTLSCSPISGHRSVSWYQQTPGQGLQFLFEYFSETQRNKGNFPGRFSGRQFSNSRSEMNVSTLELGDSALYLCASSSAGGAAGNTIYFGEGSWLTVV.

The table lists this clone with a count of one. The chain is built from TRBV5-1 and TRBJ2-2, with 11 bases that match TRBD2. V dropped 4 bases and J dropped 4; count of bases not matched to a gene: 3. Germline V gene data show CDR1 as SGHRS and CDR2 as YFSETQ. This CDR3 spans 15 amino acids. CDR3: CASSPGTSGTGELFF. In DNA, the CDR3 is TGCGCCAGCAGCCCCGGGACTAGCGGCACCGGGGAGCTGTTTTTT.